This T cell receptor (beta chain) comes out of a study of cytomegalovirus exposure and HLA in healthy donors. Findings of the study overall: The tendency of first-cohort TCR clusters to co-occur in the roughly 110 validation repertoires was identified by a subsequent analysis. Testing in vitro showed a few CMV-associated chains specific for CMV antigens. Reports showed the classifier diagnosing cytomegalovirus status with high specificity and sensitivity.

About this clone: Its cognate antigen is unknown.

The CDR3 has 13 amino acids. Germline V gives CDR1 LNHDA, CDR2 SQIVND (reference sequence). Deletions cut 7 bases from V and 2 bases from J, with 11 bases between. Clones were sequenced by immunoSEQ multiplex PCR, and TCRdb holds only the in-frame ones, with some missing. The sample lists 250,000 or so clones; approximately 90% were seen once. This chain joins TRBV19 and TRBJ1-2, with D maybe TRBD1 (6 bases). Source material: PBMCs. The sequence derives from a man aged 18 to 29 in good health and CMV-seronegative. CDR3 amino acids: CASTLDSNYGYTF. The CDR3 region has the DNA TGTGCCAGTACCCTGGACAGCAACTATGGCTACACCTTC.